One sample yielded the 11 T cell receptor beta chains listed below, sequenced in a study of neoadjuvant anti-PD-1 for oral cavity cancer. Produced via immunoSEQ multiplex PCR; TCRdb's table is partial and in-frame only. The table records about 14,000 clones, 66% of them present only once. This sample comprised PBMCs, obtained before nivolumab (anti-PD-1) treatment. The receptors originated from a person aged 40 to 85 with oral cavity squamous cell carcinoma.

CDR3 DNA sequence: TGTGCCAGCAGCCCTCAGGGGCTAGCGGGAAGAGATGAGCAGTTCTTC. Protein: CASSPQGLAGRDEQFF. The chain joins TRBV11-2 to TRBJ2-1; 9 bases map to TRBD2. Looked up from germline, CDR1 is SGHAT and CDR2 is FQNNGV. This CDR3 region has 16 residues. With 5 bases clipped from V and 8 bases from J, the junction kept 13 bases outside the gene matches.

CDR3 sequence reads: CASSLGTDKAFF. In nucleotides, the CDR3 is TGTGCCAGCAGCCTCGGGACCGACAAAGCTTTCTTT. V and J are TRBV5-5 and TRBJ1-1, with D maybe TRBD1 (5 bases). Trimming removed 4 bases from V and 9 bases from J, with 13 bases in between. Germline CDR1 is SGHKS and CDR2 is YYEKEE (reference sequence). CDR3 length: 12 amino acids. Looking up the rest from reference TRBV5-5 and TRBJ1-1 gives the full variable domain: DAGVTQSPTHLIKTRGQQVTLRCSPISGHKSVSWYQQVLGQGPQFIFQYYEKEERGRGNFPDRFSARQFPNYSSELNVNALLLGDSALYLCASSLGTDKAFFGQGTRLTVV.

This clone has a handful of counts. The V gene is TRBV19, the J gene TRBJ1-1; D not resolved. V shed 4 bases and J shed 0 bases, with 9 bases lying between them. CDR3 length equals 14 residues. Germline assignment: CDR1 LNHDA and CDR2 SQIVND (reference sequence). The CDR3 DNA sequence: TGTGCCAGTAGTACTGGTGACATGAACACTGAAGCTTTCTTT. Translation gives CASSTGDMNTEAFF.

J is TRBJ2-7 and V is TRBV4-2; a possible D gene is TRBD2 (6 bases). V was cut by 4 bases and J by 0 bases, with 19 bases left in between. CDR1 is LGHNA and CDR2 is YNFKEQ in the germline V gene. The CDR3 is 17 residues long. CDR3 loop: CASSRGTEGLSSYEQYF. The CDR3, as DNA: TGTGCCAGCAGCCGGGGGACGGAGGGGTTGAGCTCCTACGAGCAGTACTTC.

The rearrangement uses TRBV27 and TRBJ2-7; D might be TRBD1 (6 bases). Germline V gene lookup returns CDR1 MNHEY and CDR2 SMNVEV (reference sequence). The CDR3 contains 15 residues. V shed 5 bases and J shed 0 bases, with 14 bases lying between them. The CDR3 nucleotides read TGTGCCAGCAGTCCGACAGGAGAGAGCTCCTACGAGCAGTACTTC. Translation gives CASSPTGESSYEQYF.

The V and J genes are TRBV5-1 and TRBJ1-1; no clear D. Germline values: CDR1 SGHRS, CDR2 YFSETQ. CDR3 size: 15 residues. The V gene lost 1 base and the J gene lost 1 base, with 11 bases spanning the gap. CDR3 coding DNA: TGCGCCAGCAGCTTGCATCCCAACAGGAACACTGAAGCTTTCTTT. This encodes CASSLHPNRNTEAFF.

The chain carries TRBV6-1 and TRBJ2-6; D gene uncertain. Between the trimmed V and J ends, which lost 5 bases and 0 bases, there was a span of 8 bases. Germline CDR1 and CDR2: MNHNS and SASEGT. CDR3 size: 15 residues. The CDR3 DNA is TGTGCCAGCAGTAGGGTCCTCTCTGGGGCCAACGTCCTGACTTTC. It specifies CASSRVLSGANVLTF.

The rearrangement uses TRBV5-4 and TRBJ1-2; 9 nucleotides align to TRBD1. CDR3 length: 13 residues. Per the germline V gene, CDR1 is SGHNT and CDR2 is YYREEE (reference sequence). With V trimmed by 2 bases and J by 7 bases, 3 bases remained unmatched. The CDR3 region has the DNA TGTGCCAGCAGCTTTCAACAGGGGGCTGGCTACACCTTC. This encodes CASSFQQGAGYTF.

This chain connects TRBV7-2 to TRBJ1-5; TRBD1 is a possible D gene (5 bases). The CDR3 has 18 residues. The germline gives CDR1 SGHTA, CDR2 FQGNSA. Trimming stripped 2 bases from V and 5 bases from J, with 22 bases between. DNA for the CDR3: TGTGCCAGCAGCTTATGGGCTCGTGGGACGGAACTTCATCAGCCCCAGCATTTT. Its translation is CASSLWARGTELHQPQHF.

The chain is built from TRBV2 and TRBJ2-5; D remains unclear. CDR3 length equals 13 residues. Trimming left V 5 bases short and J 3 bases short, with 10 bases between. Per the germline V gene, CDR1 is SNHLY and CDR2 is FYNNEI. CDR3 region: CASSFLEKETQYF. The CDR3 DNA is TGTGCCAGCAGTTTTCTAGAGAAAGAGACCCAGTACTTC.

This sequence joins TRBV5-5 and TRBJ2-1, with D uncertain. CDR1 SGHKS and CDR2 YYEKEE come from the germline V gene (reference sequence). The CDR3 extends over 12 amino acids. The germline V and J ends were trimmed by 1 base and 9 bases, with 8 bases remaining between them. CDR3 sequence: CASSLNGLEQFF. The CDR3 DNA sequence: TGTGCCAGCAGCTTGAATGGGCTTGAGCAGTTCTTC.